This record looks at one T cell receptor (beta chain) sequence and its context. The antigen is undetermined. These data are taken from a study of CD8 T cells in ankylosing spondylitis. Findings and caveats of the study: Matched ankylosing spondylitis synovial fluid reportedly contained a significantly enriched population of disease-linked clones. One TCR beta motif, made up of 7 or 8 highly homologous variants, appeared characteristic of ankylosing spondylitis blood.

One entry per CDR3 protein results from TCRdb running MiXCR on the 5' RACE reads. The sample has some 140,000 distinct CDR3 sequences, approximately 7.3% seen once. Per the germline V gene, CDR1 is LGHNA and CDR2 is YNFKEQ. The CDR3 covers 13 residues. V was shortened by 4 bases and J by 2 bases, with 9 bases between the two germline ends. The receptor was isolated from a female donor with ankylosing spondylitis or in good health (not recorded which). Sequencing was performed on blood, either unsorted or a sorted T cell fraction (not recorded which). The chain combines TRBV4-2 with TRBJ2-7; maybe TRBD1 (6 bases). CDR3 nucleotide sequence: TGTGCCAGCAGCCCCAGGGGCCCCTACGAGCAGTACTTC. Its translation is CASSPRGPYEQYF.